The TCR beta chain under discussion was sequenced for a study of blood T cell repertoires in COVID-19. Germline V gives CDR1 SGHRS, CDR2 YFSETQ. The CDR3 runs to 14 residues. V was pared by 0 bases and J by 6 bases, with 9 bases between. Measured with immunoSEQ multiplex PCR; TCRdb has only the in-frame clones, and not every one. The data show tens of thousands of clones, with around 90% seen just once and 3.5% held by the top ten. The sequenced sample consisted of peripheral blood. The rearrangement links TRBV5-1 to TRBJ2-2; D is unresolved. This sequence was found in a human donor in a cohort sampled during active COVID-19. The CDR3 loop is CASSLDYGPGELFF. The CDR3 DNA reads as TGCGCCAGCAGCTTGGACTACGGTCCCGGGGAGCTGTTTTTT.